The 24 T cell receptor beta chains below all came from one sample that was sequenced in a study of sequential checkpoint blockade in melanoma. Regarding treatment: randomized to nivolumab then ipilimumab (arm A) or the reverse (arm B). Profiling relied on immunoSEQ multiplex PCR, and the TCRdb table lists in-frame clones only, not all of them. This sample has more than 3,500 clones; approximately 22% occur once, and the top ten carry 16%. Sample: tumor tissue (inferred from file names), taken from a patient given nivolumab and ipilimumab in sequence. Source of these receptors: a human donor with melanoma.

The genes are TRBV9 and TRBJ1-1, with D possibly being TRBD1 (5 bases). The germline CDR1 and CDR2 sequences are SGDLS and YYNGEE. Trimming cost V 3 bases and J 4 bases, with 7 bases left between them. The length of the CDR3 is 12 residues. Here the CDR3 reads CASSGGITEAFF. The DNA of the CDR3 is TGTGCCAGCAGCGGGGGGATCACTGAAGCTTTCTTT.

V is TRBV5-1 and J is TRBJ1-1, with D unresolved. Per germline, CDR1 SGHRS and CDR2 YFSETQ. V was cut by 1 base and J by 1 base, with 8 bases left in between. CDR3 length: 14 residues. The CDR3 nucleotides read TGCGCCAGCAGCTTGATCGCAGCGAACACTGAAGCTTTCTTT. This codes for CASSLIAANTEAFF.

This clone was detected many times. The CDR3 loop is CASSPLGPGTGGQETQYF. In DNA form, the CDR3 reads TGTGCCAGCAGCCCCTTGGGGCCCGGGACAGGGGGACAAGAGACCCAGTACTTC. V and J are TRBV11-3 and TRBJ2-5; 11 positions match TRBD1. CDR3 length: 18 amino acids. Germline V CDR1 and CDR2: SGHNT, YENEEA. V was clipped by 5 bases and J by 2 bases; unmatched bases: 13.

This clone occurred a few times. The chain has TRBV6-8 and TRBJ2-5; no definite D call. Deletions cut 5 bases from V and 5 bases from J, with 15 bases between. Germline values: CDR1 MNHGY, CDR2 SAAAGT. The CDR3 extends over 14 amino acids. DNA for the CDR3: TGTGCCAGCAGTCCGCTCTTTTCCCGGGAGACCCAGTACTTC. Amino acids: CASSPLFSRETQYF.

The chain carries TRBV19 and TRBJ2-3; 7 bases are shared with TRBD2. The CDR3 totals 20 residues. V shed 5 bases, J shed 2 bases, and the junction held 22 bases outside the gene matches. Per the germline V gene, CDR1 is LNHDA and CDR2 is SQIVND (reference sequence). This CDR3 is CASSFRIPGLPPGDTDTQYF. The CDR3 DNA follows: TGTGCCAGTAGTTTCCGTATCCCGGGACTACCCCCCGGGGACACAGATACGCAGTATTTT.

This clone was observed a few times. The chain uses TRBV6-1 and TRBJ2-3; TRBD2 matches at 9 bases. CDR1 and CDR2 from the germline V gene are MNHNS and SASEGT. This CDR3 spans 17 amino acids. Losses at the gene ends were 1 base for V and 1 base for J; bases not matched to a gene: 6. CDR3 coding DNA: TGTGCCAGCAGTGAAGAGTTTAGCGGGGGTCGCACAGATACGCAGTATTTT. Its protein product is CASSEEFSGGRTDTQYF.

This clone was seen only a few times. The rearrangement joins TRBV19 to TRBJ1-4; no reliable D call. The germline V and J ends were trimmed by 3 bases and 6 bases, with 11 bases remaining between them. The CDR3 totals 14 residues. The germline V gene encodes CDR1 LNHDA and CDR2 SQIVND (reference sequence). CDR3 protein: CASSILLFDEKLFF. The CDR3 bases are TGTGCCAGTAGTATCTTGCTATTTGATGAAAAACTGTTTTTT.

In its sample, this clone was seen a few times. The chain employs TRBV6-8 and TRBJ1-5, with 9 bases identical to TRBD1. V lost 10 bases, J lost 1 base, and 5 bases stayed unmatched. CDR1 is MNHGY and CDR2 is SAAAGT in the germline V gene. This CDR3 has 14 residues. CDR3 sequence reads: CAIRGTGSNQPQHF. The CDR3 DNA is TGTGCCATCAGAGGGACAGGGAGCAATCAGCCCCAGCATTTT.

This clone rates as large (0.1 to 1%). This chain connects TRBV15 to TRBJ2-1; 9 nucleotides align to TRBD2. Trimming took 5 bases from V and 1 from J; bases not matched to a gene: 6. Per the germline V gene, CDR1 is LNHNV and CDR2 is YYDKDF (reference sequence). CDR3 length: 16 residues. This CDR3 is CATSPTSGYSYNEQFF. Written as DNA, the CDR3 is TGTGCCACCAGCCCCACTAGCGGGTATTCCTACAATGAGCAGTTCTTC.

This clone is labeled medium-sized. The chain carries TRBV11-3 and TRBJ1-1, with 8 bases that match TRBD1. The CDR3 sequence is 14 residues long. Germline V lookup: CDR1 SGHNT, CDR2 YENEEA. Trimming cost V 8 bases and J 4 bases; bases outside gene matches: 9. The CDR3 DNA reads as TGTGCCAGCGCTAGACCTACAGGGGGCACTGAAGCTTTCTTT. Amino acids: CASARPTGGTEAFF.

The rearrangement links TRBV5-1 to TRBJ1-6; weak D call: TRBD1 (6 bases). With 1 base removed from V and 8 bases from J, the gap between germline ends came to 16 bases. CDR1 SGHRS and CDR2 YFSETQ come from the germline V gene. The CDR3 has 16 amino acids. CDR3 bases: TGCGCCAGCAGCTTGAGACAGGAAGGTCGTTATTCACCCCTCCACTTT. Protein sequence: CASSLRQEGRYSPLHF.

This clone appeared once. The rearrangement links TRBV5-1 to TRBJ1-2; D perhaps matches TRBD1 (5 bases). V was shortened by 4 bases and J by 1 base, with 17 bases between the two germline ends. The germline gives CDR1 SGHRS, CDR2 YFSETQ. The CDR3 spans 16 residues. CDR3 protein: CASSTSAGTFNYGYTF. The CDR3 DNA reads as TGCGCCAGCAGCACCTCCGCAGGGACTTTTAACTATGGCTACACCTTC.

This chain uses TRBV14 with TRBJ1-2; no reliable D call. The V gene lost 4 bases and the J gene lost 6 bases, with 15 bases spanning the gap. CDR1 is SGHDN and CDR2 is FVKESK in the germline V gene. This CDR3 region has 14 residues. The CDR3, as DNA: TGTGCCAGCAGCCTGGGCCGCTTTGACCATGGCTACACCTTC. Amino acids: CASSLGRFDHGYTF.

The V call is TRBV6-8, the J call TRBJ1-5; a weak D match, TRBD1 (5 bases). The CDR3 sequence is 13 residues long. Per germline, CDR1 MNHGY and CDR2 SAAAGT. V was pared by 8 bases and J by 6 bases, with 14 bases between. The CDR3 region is CASGGGMGQPQHF. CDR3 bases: TGTGCCAGCGGGGGGGGGATGGGTCAGCCCCAGCATTTT.

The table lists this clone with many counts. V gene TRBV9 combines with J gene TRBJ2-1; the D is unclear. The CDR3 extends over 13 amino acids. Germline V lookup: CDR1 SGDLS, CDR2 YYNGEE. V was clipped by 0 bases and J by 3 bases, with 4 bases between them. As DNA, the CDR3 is TGTGCCAGCAGCGTAGACCTCTACAATGAGCAGTTCTTC. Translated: CASSVDLYNEQFF.

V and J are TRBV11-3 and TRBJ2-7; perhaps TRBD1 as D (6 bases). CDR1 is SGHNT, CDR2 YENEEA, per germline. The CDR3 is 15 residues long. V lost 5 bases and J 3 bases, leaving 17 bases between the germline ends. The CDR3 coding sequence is TGTGCCAGCAGCCCCCTATCCGGGACATACTACGAGCAGTACTTC. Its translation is CASSPLSGTYYEQYF.

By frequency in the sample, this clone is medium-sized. In DNA, the CDR3 is TGTGCCAGCAGCTCGGCCGGGACTGCCTCCCGTTATGGCTACACCTTC. Residues: CASSSAGTASRYGYTF. The chain couples TRBV11-3 to TRBJ1-2, with D tentatively TRBD1 (5 bases). The CDR3 extends over 16 amino acids. The germline CDR1 and CDR2 sequences are SGHNT and YENEEA. V lost 4 bases, J lost 5 bases, and 20 bases lay in between.

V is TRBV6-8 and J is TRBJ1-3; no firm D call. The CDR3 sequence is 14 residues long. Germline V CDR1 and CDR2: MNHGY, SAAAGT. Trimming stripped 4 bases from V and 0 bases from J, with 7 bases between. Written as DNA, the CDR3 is TGTGCCAGCAGTTTGAGTCCCTCTGGAAACACCATATATTTT. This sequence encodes CASSLSPSGNTIYF.

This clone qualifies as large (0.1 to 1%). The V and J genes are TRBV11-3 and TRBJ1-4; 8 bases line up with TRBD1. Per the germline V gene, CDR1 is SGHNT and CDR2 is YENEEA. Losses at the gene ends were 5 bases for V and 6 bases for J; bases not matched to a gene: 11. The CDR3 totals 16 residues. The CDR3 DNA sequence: TGTGCCAGCAGCCACAAGGGTCAGGGGGCGCATGAAAAACTGTTTTTT. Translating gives CASSHKGQGAHEKLFF.

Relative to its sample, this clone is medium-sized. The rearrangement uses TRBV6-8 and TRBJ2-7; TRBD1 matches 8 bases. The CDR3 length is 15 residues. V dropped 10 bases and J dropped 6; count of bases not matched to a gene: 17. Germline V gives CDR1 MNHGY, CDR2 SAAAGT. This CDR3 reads CATTKAGQVAPEQYF. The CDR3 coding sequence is TGTGCCACCACGAAGGCGGGACAGGTAGCCCCCGAGCAGTACTTC.

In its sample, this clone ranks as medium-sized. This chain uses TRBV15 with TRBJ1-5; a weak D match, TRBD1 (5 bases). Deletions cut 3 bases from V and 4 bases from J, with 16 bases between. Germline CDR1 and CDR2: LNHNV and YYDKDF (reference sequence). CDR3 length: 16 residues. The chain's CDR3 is CATSSDGGFRNQPQHF. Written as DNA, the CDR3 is TGTGCCACCAGCAGCGACGGGGGGTTTAGGAATCAGCCCCAGCATTTT.

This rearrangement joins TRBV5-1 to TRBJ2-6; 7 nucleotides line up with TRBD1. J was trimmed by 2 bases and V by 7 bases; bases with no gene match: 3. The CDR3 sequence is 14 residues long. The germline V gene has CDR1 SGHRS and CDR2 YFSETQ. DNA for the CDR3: TGCGCCAGCTACAGGGGAGCTGGGGCCAACGTCCTGACTTTC. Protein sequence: CASYRGAGANVLTF.

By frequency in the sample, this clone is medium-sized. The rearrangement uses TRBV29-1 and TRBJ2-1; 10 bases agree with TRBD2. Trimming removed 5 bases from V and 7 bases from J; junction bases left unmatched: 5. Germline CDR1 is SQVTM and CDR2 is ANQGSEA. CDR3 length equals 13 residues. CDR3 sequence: CSVKGLARNEQFF. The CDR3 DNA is TGCAGCGTTAAGGGACTAGCGAGGAATGAGCAGTTCTTC.

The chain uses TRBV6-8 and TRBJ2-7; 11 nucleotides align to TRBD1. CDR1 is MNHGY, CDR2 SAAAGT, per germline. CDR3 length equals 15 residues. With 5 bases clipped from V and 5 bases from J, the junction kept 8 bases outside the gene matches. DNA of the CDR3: TGTGCCAGCAGTCCCGGGACAGGGGGTGTCGACGAGCAGTACTTC. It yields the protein CASSPGTGGVDEQYF.